The entry below describes one TCR beta chain. Its antigen remains unknown. A library of TCRbeta sequences, prepared with unique molecular identifiers, was generated. Via MiXCR, TCRdb re-called the PCR reads, giving one row per CDR3 protein. The sample includes about 130,000 distinct CDR3 sequences, 8% to 10% of them seen just once. The CDR3 loop spans 13 amino acids. The germline V gene encodes CDR1 SQVTM and CDR2 ANQGSEA. V lost 7 bases to trimming and J lost 5 bases; unmatched junction nucleotides: 7. The record originates from a study of T-cell reconstitution after alpha-beta-depleted transplantation in children. Study results and caveats: Once a year had passed after transplant, T-cell counts and diversity came mostly from newly produced T cells. Some patients' high day-60 TCRbeta diversity was attributed to recipient cells surviving conditioning. Expanded graft clones numbering several hundred reportedly gave rise to alpha-beta T cells about two months after transplant.

This chain uses TRBV29-1 with TRBJ2-5; TRBD1 agrees at 10 bases. This receptor was taken from a girl under two years old who had a stem cell transplant for combined immunodeficiency, so the T cells may come from the graft donor. The sequences come from PBMCs, mostly from graft donor cells, collected 180 days after TCRalphabeta/CD19-depleted stem cell transplant. CDR3 residues: CSADRGLRETQYF. As DNA, the CDR3 is TGCAGCGCCGACAGGGGGCTCAGGGAGACCCAGTACTTC.